Listed here are 20 T cell receptor beta chains from one sample, sequenced in a study of blood T cell repertoires in COVID-19. Repertoires were generated with immunoSEQ multiplex PCR, while TCRdb's copy carries only in-frame clones and drops some. The profile shows some 500,000 clones, roughly 90% of them singletons. Sequenced input: PBMCs or T cells enriched from blood (not recorded which). The source is a woman in her 40s who had recovered from COVID-19.

The J gene is TRBJ2-7, the V gene TRBV6-2 or TRBV6-3; D is perhaps TRBD2 (5 bases). V lost 4 bases, J lost 2 bases, and 12 bases lay in between. CDR1 is MNHEY and CDR2 is SVGEGT in the germline V gene. The CDR3 is 14 residues long. The CDR3 loop is CASSFRGSPYEQYF. The CDR3 nucleotides read TGTGCCAGCAGTTTCCGGGGTTCCCCCTACGAGCAGTACTTC.

The V gene is TRBV12-3 or TRBV12-4, the J gene TRBJ2-3; D gene uncertain. The V end was cut by 9 bases, the J end by 4 bases, with 11 bases between. This CDR3 has 12 residues. The CDR3 DNA reads TGTGCCAGTTCGAACCCGGCAGATACGCAGTATTTT. Translation gives CASSNPADTQYF.

The rearrangement joins TRBV25-1 to TRBJ2-7; 14 bases map to TRBD2. This CDR3 contains 16 residues. Germline values: CDR1 MGHDK, CDR2 SYGVNS. This chain's CDR3 is CGGTSGSEGSSYEQYF. The CDR3 nucleotides read TGTGGAGGGACTAGCGGGAGTGAAGGGAGCTCCTACGAGCAGTACTTC.

The chain carries TRBV4-1 and TRBJ1-1, with TRBD1 as a possible D gene (6 bases). Germline V CDR1 and CDR2: MGHRA, YSYEKL. CDR3 length equals 15 residues. Trimming pared 8 bases from V and 0 bases from J, leaving 16 bases between. The CDR3 DNA follows: TGCGCCAGCGCCCCAGGGGAACTCCTGAACACTGAAGCTTTCTTT. Protein: CASAPGELLNTEAFF.

The chain couples TRBV4-3 to TRBJ1-2; no clear D. The CDR3 consists of 16 residues. The V end was cut by 1 base, the J end by 4 bases, with 16 bases between. Germline CDR1 reads LGHNA; CDR2 reads YSLEER. DNA of the CDR3: TGCGCCAGCAGCCAAGGTATTCAGGCCGCAATCTATGGCTACACCTTC. It codes for CASSQGIQAAIYGYTF.

The V call is TRBV5-1, the J call TRBJ1-1; the D gene is possibly TRBD1 (5 bases). The CDR3 has 12 amino acids. CDR1 and CDR2 from the germline V gene are SGHRS and YFSETQ. Trimming pared 4 bases from V and 6 bases from J, leaving 10 bases between. In nucleotides, the CDR3 is TGCGCCAGCAGCCAGGGATTCTCTGAAGCTTTCTTT. Its protein is CASSQGFSEAFF.

The chain uses TRBV27 and TRBJ2-2; 8 bases map to TRBD1. This CDR3 comprises 14 residues. Germline trimming cut 6 bases from V and 5 bases from J; bases unmatched to any gene: 5. The germline V gene has CDR1 MNHEY and CDR2 SMNVEV (reference sequence). The CDR3 sequence: CASRTGVSTGELFF. The CDR3 coding sequence is TGTGCCAGCAGGACAGGGGTGTCGACCGGGGAGCTGTTTTTT.

The V call is TRBV7-9, the J call TRBJ1-1; D unclear. Trimming pared 2 bases from V and 1 base from J, leaving 8 bases between. Germline values: CDR1 SEHNR, CDR2 FQNEAQ (reference sequence). The CDR3 length is 14 residues. The CDR3 spells CASSLTQQNTEAFF. CDR3 coding DNA: TGTGCCAGCAGCTTAACACAGCAGAACACTGAAGCTTTCTTT.

The chain employs TRBV16 and TRBJ2-7; D is perhaps TRBD2 (6 bases). V lost 3 bases and J 6 bases, leaving 9 bases between the germline ends. CDR3 length: 12 residues. The germline V gene encodes CDR1 KGHSY and CDR2 FQNENV. DNA for the CDR3: TGTGCCAGCAGCCAGGAGGGATCCGAGCAGTACTTC. Protein product: CASSQEGSEQYF.

The chain is built from TRBV19 and TRBJ1-5; D not resolved. The CDR3 is 15 amino acids. Germline V gene data show CDR1 as LNHDA and CDR2 as SQIVND (reference sequence). Trimming stripped 4 bases from V and 4 bases from J, with 14 bases between. DNA for the CDR3: TGTGCCAGTAGTACGGATTTTAGAGGGAATCAGCCCCAGCATTTT. Amino acid sequence: CASSTDFRGNQPQHF.

The CDR3 loop reads CASSDRQGSLGEQYF. The CDR3 DNA reads as TGTGCCAGCAGTGACAGACAGGGATCCCTAGGCGAGCAGTACTTC. V gene TRBV2 combines with J gene TRBJ2-7, with 7 bases matching TRBD1. J was trimmed by 6 bases and V by 3 bases; bases with no gene match: 11. CDR3 length: 15 amino acids. Germline V gene lookup returns CDR1 SNHLY and CDR2 FYNNEI.

The chain uses TRBV5-1 and TRBJ1-4, with D possibly TRBD1 on 5 matching bases. The germline V and J ends were trimmed by 0 bases and 7 bases, with 13 bases remaining between them. The CDR3 is 15 amino acids. CDR1 is SGHRS, CDR2 YFSETQ, per germline. CDR3 sequence (DNA): TGCGCCAGCAGCTTGGAATGGGGCGCAGTTGAAAAACTGTTTTTT. It is translated as CASSLEWGAVEKLFF.

The J gene is TRBJ2-1, the V gene TRBV14; D possibly corresponds to TRBD2 (5 bases). V lost 3 bases and J 10 bases, leaving 16 bases between the germline ends. The CDR3 runs 14 residues. Germline CDR1 and CDR2: SGHDN and FVKESK. The CDR3 loop is CASSQRPGRREQFF. CDR3 nucleotide sequence: TGTGCCAGCAGCCAGCGACCAGGACGGAGGGAGCAGTTCTTC.

The J gene is TRBJ2-1, the V gene TRBV7-2, with TRBD2 matching 9 bases. The CDR3 runs to 15 residues. J lost 8 bases, V lost 1 base, and 6 bases had no gene match. CDR1 is SGHTA and CDR2 is FQGNSA in the germline V gene. CDR3 in amino acids: CASSLGLAGFHEQFF. As DNA, the CDR3 is TGTGCCAGCAGCTTAGGTCTAGCGGGATTCCATGAGCAGTTCTTC. Drawing the rest from reference TRBV7-2 and TRBJ2-1, the complete variable domain is GAGVSQSPSNKVTEKGKDVELRCDPISGHTALYWYRQSLGQGLEFLIYFQGNSAPDKSGLPSDRFSAERTGGSVSTLTIQRTQQEDSAVYLCASSLGLAGFHEQFFGPGTRLTVL.

This chain uses TRBV18 with TRBJ1-5; D is unclear. The germline V gene has CDR1 KGHSH and CDR2 LQKENI. CDR3 length equals 14 residues. V was pared by 6 bases and J by 6 bases, with 15 bases between. CDR3 region: CASSTSRGGQPQHF. CDR3 sequence (DNA): TGTGCCAGCTCTACATCTCGGGGTGGTCAGCCCCAGCATTTT.

The CDR3 coding sequence is TGTGCCAGCAGCTGGACTAGCGGGAGGGCCACAGATACGCAGTATTTT. Translating gives CASSWTSGRATDTQYF. The J gene is TRBJ2-3, the V gene TRBV11-3, with 15 bases identical to TRBD2. The CDR3 sequence is 16 residues long. Per germline, CDR1 SGHNT and CDR2 YENEEA. Trimming took 4 bases from V and 2 from J; bases not matched to a gene: 1. Full variable domain (remainder filled in from reference TRBV11-3 and TRBJ2-3): EAGVVQSPRYKIIEKKQPVAFWCNPISGHNTLYWYLQNLGQGPELLIRYENEEAVDDSQLPKDRFSAERLKGVDSTLKIQPAELGDSAVYLCASSWTSGRATDTQYFGPGTRLTVL.

This chain links TRBV19 with TRBJ2-3; 11 bases fit TRBD2. After removal of 5 bases from V and 4 bases from J, the junction contained 5 bases not matched to a gene. The CDR3 is 15 amino acids. CDR1 and CDR2 (germline): LNHDA, SQIVND (reference sequence). This CDR3 is CASSLAGGIPDTQYF. Here the CDR3 DNA reads TGTGCCAGTAGTCTAGCGGGGGGTATTCCAGATACGCAGTATTTT.

The chain combines TRBV7-2 with TRBJ2-3; 9 nucleotides line up with TRBD2. Unmatched junction bases numbered 3, after V lost 4 bases and J lost 1 base. CDR1 is SGHTA, CDR2 FQGNSA, per germline. There are 15 residues in the CDR3. The CDR3 reads CASSSLAGGTDTQYF. The CDR3 nucleotides read TGTGCCAGCAGCTCATTAGCGGGAGGCACAGATACGCAGTATTTT.

V is TRBV12-5 and J is TRBJ1-3, with D possibly being TRBD1 (6 bases). Germline V CDR1 and CDR2: LGHNT, FRNRAP. The CDR3 is made up of 17 amino acids. The ends were cut back, 6 bases at V and 1 base at J, with 19 bases in the middle. CDR3 nucleotide sequence: TGTGCTAGTGGCGCCAGGGCGGGGGCTTTTTCTGGAAACACCATATATTTT. Translating gives CASGARAGAFSGNTIYF.

This chain's CDR3 is CASSLAGYRYF. CDR3 bases: TGTGCCAGCAGCCTGGCAGGGTACAGGTACTTC. The chain is built from TRBV7-2 and TRBJ2-7; the D gene is possibly TRBD1 (5 bases). This CDR3 region has 11 residues. Germline V gene lookup returns CDR1 SGHTA and CDR2 FQGNSA. Trimming left V 5 bases short and J 12 bases short, with 14 bases between.